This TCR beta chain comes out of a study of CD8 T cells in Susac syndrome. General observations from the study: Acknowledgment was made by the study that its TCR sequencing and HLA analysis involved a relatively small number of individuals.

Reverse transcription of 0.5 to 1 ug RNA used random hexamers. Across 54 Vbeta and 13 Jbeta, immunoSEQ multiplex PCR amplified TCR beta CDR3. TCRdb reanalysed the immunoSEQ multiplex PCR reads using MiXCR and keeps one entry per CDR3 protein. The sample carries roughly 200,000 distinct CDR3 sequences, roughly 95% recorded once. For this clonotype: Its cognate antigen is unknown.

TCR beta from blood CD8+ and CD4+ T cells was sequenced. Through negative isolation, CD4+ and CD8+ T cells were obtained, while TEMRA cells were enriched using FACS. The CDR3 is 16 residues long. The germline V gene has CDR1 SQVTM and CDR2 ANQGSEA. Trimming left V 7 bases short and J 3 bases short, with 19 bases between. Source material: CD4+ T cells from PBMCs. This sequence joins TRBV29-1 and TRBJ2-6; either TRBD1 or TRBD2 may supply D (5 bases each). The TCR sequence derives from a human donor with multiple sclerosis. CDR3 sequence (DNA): TGCAGCGCCCTCCGGGACGGTAATCATGGGGCCAACGTCCTGACTTTC. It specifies CSALRDGNHGANVLTF.